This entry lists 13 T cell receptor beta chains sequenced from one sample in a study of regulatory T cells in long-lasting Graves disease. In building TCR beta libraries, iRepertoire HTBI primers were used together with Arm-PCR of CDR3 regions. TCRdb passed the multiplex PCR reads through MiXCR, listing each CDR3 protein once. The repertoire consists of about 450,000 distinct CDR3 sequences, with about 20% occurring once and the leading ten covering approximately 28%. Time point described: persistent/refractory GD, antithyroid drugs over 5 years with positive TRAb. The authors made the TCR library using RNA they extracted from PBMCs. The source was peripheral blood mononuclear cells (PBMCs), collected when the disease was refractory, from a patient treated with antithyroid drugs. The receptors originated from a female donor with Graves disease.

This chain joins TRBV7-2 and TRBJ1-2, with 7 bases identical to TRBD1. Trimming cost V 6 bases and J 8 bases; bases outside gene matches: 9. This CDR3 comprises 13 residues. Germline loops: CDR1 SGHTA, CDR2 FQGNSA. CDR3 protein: CASRAAGTEGYTF. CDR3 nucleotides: TGTGCCAGCAGAGCAGCCGGGACAGAAGGCTACACCTTC.

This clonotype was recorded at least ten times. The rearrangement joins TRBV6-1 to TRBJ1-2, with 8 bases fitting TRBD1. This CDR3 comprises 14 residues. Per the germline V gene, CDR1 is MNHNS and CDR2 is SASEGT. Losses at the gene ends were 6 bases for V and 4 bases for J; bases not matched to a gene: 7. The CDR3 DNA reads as TGTGCCAGCAGCCGTAGACAGGGGTTCTATGGCTACACCTTC. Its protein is CASSRRQGFYGYTF.

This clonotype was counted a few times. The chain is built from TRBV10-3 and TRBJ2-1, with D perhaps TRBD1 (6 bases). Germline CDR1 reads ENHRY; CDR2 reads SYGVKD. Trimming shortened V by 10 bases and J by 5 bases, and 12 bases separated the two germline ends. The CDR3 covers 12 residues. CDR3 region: CASRDINNEQFF. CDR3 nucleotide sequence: TGTGCCAGCCGGGACATAAACAATGAGCAGTTCTTC.

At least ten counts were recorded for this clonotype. The CDR3 DNA is TGTGCCAGCAGCCGTAGACAGATATTAAGCTCCTACGAGCAGTACTTC. Translated, it gives CASSRRQILSSYEQYF. This sequence joins TRBV2 and TRBJ2-7; maybe TRBD1 (5 bases). Trimming removed 6 bases from V and 0 bases from J, with 18 bases in between. The CDR3 sequence is 16 residues long. Germline-derived CDR1 and CDR2 are SNHLY and FYNNEI.

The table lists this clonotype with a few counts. CDR3 amino acids: CSAIGTGNWEQYF. The CDR3 nucleotides are TGCAGCGCAATCGGGACAGGGAATTGGGAGCAGTACTTC. V is TRBV29-1 and J is TRBJ2-7, with 9 bases that match TRBD1. J lost 7 bases, V lost 7 bases, and 11 bases had no gene match. CDR1 and CDR2 (germline): SQVTM, ANQGSEA. The CDR3 covers 13 residues.

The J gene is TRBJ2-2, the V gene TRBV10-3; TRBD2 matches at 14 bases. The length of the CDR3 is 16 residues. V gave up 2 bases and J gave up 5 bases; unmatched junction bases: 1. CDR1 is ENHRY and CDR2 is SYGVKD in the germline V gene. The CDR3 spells CAISEGLAGGTGELFF. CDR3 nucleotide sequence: TGTGCCATCAGTGAGGGACTAGCGGGAGGAACCGGGGAGCTGTTTTTT.

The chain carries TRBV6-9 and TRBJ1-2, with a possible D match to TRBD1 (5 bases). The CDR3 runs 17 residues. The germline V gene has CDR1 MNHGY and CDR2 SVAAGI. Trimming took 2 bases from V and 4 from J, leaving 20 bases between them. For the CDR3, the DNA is TGTGCCAGCAGTTATATTCACAGGCTGAGGGGAGCCTATGGCTACACCTTC. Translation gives CASSYIHRLRGAYGYTF.

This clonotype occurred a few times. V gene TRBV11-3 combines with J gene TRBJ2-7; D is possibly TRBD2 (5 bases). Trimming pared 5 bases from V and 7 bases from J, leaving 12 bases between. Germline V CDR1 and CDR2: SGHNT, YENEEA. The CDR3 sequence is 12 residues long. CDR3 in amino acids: CASSGLRGEQYF. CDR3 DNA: TGTGCCAGCAGCGGCCTTCGGGGAGAGCAGTACTTC.

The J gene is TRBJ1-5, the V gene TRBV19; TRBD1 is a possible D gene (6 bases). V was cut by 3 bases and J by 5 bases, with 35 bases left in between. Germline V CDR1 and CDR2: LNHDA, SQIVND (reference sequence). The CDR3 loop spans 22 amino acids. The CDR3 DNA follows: TGTGCCAGTAGTATCCCCGAACAGGGAGTGGTGGGGCCGGGACGACTTGATCAGCCCCAGCATTTT. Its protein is CASSIPEQGVVGPGRLDQPQHF.

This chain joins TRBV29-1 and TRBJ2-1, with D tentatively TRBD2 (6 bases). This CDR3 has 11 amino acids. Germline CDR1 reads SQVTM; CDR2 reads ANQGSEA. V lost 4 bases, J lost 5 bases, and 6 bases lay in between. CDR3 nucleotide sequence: TGCAGCGTTGGGGGGGACAATGAGCAGTTCTTC. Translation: CSVGGDNEQFF.

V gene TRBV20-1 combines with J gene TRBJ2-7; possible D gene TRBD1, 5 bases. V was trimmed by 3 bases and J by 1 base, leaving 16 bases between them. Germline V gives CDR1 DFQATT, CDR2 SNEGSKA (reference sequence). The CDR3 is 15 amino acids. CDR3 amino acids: CSARTDHLTSYEQYF. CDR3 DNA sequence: TGCAGTGCTAGGACAGACCACCTAACGTCCTACGAGCAGTACTTC.

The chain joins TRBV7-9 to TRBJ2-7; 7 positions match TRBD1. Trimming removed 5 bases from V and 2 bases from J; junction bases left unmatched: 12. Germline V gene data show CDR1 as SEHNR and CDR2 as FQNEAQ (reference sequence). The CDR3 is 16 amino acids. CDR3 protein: CASSTWTGSFTYEQYF. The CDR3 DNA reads TGTGCCAGCAGCACTTGGACAGGCAGTTTCACCTACGAGCAGTACTTC.

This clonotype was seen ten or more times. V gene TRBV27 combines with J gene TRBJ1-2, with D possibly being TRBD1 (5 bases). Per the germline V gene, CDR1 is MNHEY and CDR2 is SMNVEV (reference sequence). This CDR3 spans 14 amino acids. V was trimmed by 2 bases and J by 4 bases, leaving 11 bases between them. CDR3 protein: CASSLGQGTYGYTF. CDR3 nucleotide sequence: TGTGCCAGCAGTTTAGGGCAGGGCACCTATGGCTACACCTTC.